The sequence of this T cell receptor beta chain was determined in a study of response to subunit inactivated influenza vaccine. In the case of this clonotype: The target antigen is unknown.

This CDR3 is built from 20 residues. V was pared by 2 bases and J by 0 bases, with 12 bases of the junction left unmatched. The germline CDR1 and CDR2 sequences are MNHEY and SVGEGT. TCRdb recomputed calls from the RT-PCR reads with MiXCR, one row per CDR3 protein. The sample contains about 800,000 distinct CDR3 sequences, over 20% of which appear only once. Study-wide findings and caveats: Few additional T cells are recruited per seasonal influenza vaccination, authors suggested.

The sequenced sample was PBMCs from blood, obtained 5 days after vaccination. The rearrangement joins TRBV6-2 or TRBV6-3 to TRBJ2-5; 13 bases agree with TRBD2. The origin of this receptor is a man in his fifties who received an inactivated influenza vaccine. The DNA of the CDR3 is TGTGCCAGCAGTTACCCCCGAGAGGTGGGACTAGCGGGGTACCAAGAGACCCAGTACTTC. Its translation: CASSYPREVGLAGYQETQYF.